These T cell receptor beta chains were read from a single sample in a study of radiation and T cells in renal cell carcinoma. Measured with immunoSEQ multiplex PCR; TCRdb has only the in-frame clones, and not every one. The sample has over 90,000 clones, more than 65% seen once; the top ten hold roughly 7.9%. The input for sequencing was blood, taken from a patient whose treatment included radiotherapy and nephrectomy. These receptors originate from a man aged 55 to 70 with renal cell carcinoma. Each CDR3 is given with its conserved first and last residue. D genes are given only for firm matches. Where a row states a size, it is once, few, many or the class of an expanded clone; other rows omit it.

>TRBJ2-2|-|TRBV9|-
TGTGCCAGCAGCGTAGACGGGGGAGCTGGCGGGGAGCTGTTTTTT
CASSVDGGAGGELFF
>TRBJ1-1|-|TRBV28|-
TGTGCCAGCAGTTTGGCGGGACACTTGAACACTGAAGCTTTCTTT
CASSLAGHLNTEAFF
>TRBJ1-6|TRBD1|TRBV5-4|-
TGTGCCAGCAGTCAACAGGGGGCTGGTTCACCCCTCCACTTT
CASSQQGAGSPLHF
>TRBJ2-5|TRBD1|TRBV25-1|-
TGTGCCAGCAGTGGGTTGCGGGGACAGGGTGATCAAGAGACCCAGTACTTC
CASSGLRGQGDQETQYF
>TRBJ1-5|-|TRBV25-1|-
TGTGCCAGCAGTGGAGGGGGACTTTTTGAGCCCCAGCATTTT
CASSGGGLFEPQHF
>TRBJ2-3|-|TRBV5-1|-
TGCGCCAGCAGCTCGGTGGGGGGGCGGGATACGCAGTATTTT
CASSSVGGRDTQYF
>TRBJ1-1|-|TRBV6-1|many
TGTGCCAGCCATAGGGGGTACACTGAAGCTTTCTTT
CASHRGYTEAFF
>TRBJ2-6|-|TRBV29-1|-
TGCAGCGTTCTCTCGCTCTCTGGGGCCAACGTCCTGACTTTC
CSVLSLSGANVLTF
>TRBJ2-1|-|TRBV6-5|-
TGTGCCAGCCGGCTAGCGAACTACAATGAGCAGTTCTTC
CASRLANYNEQFF
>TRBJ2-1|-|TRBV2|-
TGTGCCAGCAGTGAATTGGGCGGCAGCCTGGGTGAGCAGTTCTTC
CASSELGGSLGEQFF
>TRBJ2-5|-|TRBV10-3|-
TGTGCCATCTCACCGAGACCAGAGGAGACCCAGTACTTC
CAISPRPEETQYF
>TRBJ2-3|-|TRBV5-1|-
TGCGCCAGCAGCTTGCGAGAGGGTACAGATACGCAGTATTTT
CASSLREGTDTQYF
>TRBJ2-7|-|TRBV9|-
TGTGCCAGCAGCGCCGATCCTCGGACGTCTTATAACGAGCAGTACTTC
CASSADPRTSYNEQYF
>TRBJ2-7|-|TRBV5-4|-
TGTGCCAGCAGTCTCGGGACGGGTGGCTACGAGCAGTACTTC
CASSLGTGGYEQYF
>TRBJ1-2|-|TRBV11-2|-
TGTGCCAGCAGCTTAGCCGGGGGGTCCGCTAACTATGGCTACACCTTC
CASSLAGGSANYGYTF
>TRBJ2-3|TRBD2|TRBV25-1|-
TGTGCCAGCAGTGAGCAGCGGGAGATCAGCACAGATACGCAGTATTTT
CASSEQREISTDTQYF
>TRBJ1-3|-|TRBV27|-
TGTGCCAGCAGCCCGGGACCGAAATCCTCTGGAAACACCATATATTTT
CASSPGPKSSGNTIYF
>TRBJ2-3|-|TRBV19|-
TGTGCCAGTAGCCCCTTGGCGGGCCTAACAGATACGCAGTATTTT
CASSPLAGLTDTQYF
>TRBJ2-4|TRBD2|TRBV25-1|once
TGTGCCAGCAGTGAATACTCGGGAGGCGGGGACATTCAGTACTTC
CASSEYSGGGDIQYF
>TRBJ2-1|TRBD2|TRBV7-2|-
TGTGCCAGCAGCTTAGAACCCCCTCTAGCGGGAGTAACTAATGAGCAGTTCTTC
CASSLEPPLAGVTNEQFF
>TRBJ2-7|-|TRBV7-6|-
TGTGCCAGCAGGTCAACAGCATCCTACGAGCAGTACTTC
CASRSTASYEQYF
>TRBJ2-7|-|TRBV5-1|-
TGCGCCAGCAGCTTGGGGGTAGGGTCCTACGAGCAGTACTTC
CASSLGVGSYEQYF
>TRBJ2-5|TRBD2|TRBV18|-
TGTGCCAGCTCACCGGCCAGCGGGAGGTTATCAGAGACCCAGTACTTC
CASSPASGRLSETQYF
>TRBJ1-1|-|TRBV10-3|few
TGTGCCATCAGTGAGTCCGGGGGGCATGGCACTGAAGCTTTCTTT
CAISESGGHGTEAFF
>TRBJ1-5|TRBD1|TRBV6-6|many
TGTGCCAGCAGTTCTAGACAGGGGTTACAGCCCCAGCATTTT
CASSSRQGLQPQHF
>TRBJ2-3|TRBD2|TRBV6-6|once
TGTGCCAGCAGGGGACTAGCGGGAGTCGGAGATACGCAGTATTTT
CASRGLAGVGDTQYF
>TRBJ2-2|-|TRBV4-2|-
TGTGCCAGCAGCGAACTAGGGGTCACCGGGGAGCTGTTTTTT
CASSELGVTGELFF
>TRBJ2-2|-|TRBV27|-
TGTGCCAGCAGTTCGACCCAGGGTCACACCGACACCGGGGAGCTGTTTTTT
CASSSTQGHTDTGELFF